The T cell receptor (beta chain) described here comes from a study of cytomegalovirus exposure and HLA in healthy donors. Vbeta (60) and Jbeta (13) primers were used in the PCR. Only in-frame clones appear in the TCRdb table, and some are missing; sequencing was by immunoSEQ multiplex PCR. The specimen's table records 120,000 to 150,000 clones. The V gene's germline CDR1 is SSHAT and CDR2 FNYEAQ (reference sequence). CDR3 length equals 14 residues. A note on this clone: A junction end diverges from the germline sequence, so it may reflect a read error.

The sequence was collected from a woman aged 50 to 60 in good health and CMV-seronegative. The rearrangement joins TRBV7-7 to TRBJ2-2; D uncertain. The sample comprised PBMCs. CDR3 loop: CASSPKTNTGELFF. The CDR3 region has the DNA TGTGCTAGCAGCCCAAAAACGAACACCGGGGAGCTGTTTTTT.